Listed below are T cell receptor beta chains from one sample, sequenced in a study of T cells in Graves' hyperthyroidism and ophthalmopathy. TCRdb fed the multiplex PCR reads into MiXCR, producing one record per CDR3 protein. The sample shows about 480,000 distinct CDR3 sequences, roughly an eighth of them seen only once. The sequencing input was blood. These receptors originate from a woman between 18 and 29 years old with Graves' hyperthyroidism. The CDR3 runs from the conserved cysteine through the conserved F or W. A D gene is named only where the DNA matches it firmly. A row's size may be missing; if present it is once, few, many or a size class.

J | D | size | V | CDR3 | DNA
TRBJ2-2 | . | . | TRBV30 | CAWRTGSNTGELFF | TGTGCCTGGAGAACAGGGTCTAACACCGGGGAGCTGTTTTTT
TRBJ2-6 | . | few | TRBV6-2/TRBV6-3 | CASSYVALGSGANVLTF | TGTGCCAGCAGTTACGTGGCGTTAGGCTCTGGGGCCAACGTCCTGACTTTC
TRBJ2-1 | TRBD1 | . | TRBV10-3 | CAIGGQGSENEQFF | TGTGCCATCGGTGGACAGGGGTCGGAGAATGAGCAGTTCTTC
TRBJ2-1 | . | many | TRBV18 | CASSLDRGTEQFF | TGTGCCAGCTCCCTGGATAGGGGCACTGAGCAGTTCTTC
TRBJ1-3 | TRBD1 | few | TRBV20-1 | CSAQSPGQSRNTIYF | TGCAGTGCACAAAGTCCGGGACAGTCACGAAACACCATATATTTT
TRBJ2-1 | TRBD1 | many | TRBV2 | CASSRDSYNEQFF | TGTGCCAGCAGTAGGGACAGCTACAATGAGCAGTTCTTC
TRBJ1-1 | . | . | TRBV12-3/TRBV12-4 | CASSLWGDTEASF | TGTGCCAGCAGTTTATGGGGAGACACTGAAGCTTCCTTT
TRBJ1-4 | . | . | TRBV7-9 | CASSRRGAGNENVFF | TGTGCCAGCAGCCGGAGGGGGGCCGGTAATGAAAACGTGTTTTTT
TRBJ1-5 | TRBD1 | . | TRBV20-1 | CSARTGTNQPQHF | TGCAGTGCTAGGACAGGGACCAATCAGCCCCAGCATTTT
TRBJ2-1 | . | many | TRBV18 | CASSPTQGRTRRGEQFF | TGTGCCAGCTCACCAACCCAGGGCAGGACAAGGCGGGGCGAGCAGTTCTTC
TRBJ2-1 | TRBD2 | many | TRBV13 | CASSLTSAAWGQFF | TGTGCCAGCAGCTTAACTAGCGCCGCATGGGGGCAGTTCTTC
TRBJ2-7 | TRBD2 | many | TRBV3-1 | CASSPLGTSEYEQYF | TGTGCCAGCAGCCCCCTTGGGACTAGCGAATACGAGCAGTACTTC
TRBJ1-6 | . | . | TRBV19 | CASSIVTSGNSPLHF | TGTGCCAGTAGTATAGTGACATCGGGAAATTCACCCCTCCACTTT
TRBJ1-2 | . | many | TRBV20-1 | CSARDPGASNYGYTF | TGCAGTGCTAGAGATCCCGGGGCTTCTAACTATGGCTACACCTTC
TRBJ2-1 | TRBD2 | . | TRBV24-1 | CATRSRAGVQNEQFF | TGTGCCACCAGATCCAGAGCGGGGGTCCAGAACGAGCAGTTCTTC
TRBJ2-5 | . | many | TRBV11-2 | CASSLNPGRQETQYF | TGTGCCAGCAGCTTAAATCCGGGCCGCCAAGAGACCCAGTACTTC
TRBJ2-5 | . | many | TRBV27 | CASSLVGDQETQYF | TGTGCCAGCAGTTTGGTTGGGGACCAGGAGACCCAGTACTTC
TRBJ2-5 | TRBD2 | many | TRBV19 | CASSIGGLYGETQYF | TGTGCCAGTAGTATAGGGGGACTATATGGAGAGACCCAGTACTTC